The 26 T cell receptor beta chains in this list originate from one sample, sequenced in a study of monozygotic twins with inflammatory bowel disease. Each CDR3 protein gets one entry in TCRdb, which reprocessed the 5' RACE reads and gives no DNA. This table holds just over 300,000 distinct CDR3 sequences. Input material: blood. These receptors came from a human donor with ulcerative colitis or Crohn's disease, or a healthy co-twin of an affected twin (not recorded which).

This rearrangement joins TRBV12-3 or TRBV12-4 to TRBJ2-7. The CDR3 covers 12 residues. CDR3 in amino acids: CASGSGIYEQYF.

The CDR3 loop is CATRQTGANTEAFF. The chain recombines TRBV24-1 with TRBJ1-1; there is no DNA to check the TCRdb D call of TRBD1. The CDR3 covers 14 residues. Looked up from germline, CDR1 is KGHDR and CDR2 is SFDVKD.

CDR3 sequence reads: CASSPRQGGNEQYF. The V gene is TRBV5-1, the J gene TRBJ2-7; with no DNA, the TCRdb D assignment of TRBD1 cannot be verified. CDR3 length equals 14 residues. Germline CDR1 is SGHRS and CDR2 is YFSETQ.

The V gene is TRBV19, the J gene TRBJ1-6. CDR1 and CDR2 (germline): LNHDA, SQIVND (reference sequence). The CDR3 has 14 residues. CDR3 sequence reads: CASSVGTDNSPLHF.

The V gene is TRBV12-3 or TRBV12-4, the J gene TRBJ2-2; as DNA is missing, the TRBD2 call by TCRdb cannot be tested. There are 16 residues in the CDR3. The CDR3 reads CASSPRTPSNTGELFF.

V usage is TRBV5-5 and J usage is TRBJ1-5; there is no DNA to check the TCRdb D call of TRBD1. The CDR3 has 17 amino acids. Looked up from germline, CDR1 is SGHKS and CDR2 is YYEKEE (reference sequence). The CDR3 sequence is CASSVGQGGFGYQPQHF.

This chain joins TRBV19 and TRBJ1-2. The V gene's germline CDR1 is LNHDA and CDR2 SQIVND (reference sequence). This CDR3 is built from 12 residues. CDR3 residues: CASSIEGYGYTF.

The chain links TRBV18 to TRBJ2-7; no DNA is available, so the TRBD1 call from TCRdb remains unchecked. CDR3 length: 14 residues. The V gene's germline CDR1 is KGHSH and CDR2 LQKENI. CDR3 region: CASRDRRGTYEQYF. Combining the CDR3 with reference TRBV18 and TRBJ2-7 gives the whole variable domain NAGVMQNPRHLVRRRGQEARLRCSPMKGHSHVYWYRQLPEEGLKFMVYLQKENIIDESGMPKERFSAEFPKEGPSILRIQQVVRGDSAAYFCASRDRRGTYEQYFGPGTRLTVT.

This CDR3 is CASSPSGTSTNNEQFF. This rearrangement joins TRBV18 to TRBJ2-1; TCRdb proposes TRBD2, but this gene call is untestable without DNA. CDR1 KGHSH and CDR2 LQKENI come from the germline V gene. This CDR3 is built from 16 residues.

The chain has TRBV20-1 and TRBJ2-7. CDR3 length equals 14 residues. Germline CDR1 reads DFQATT; CDR2 reads SNEGSKA (reference sequence). Here the CDR3 reads CSARIPQGLYEQYF.

This chain connects TRBV28 to TRBJ2-7; no DNA is available, so the TRBD2 call from TCRdb remains unchecked. Germline V CDR1 and CDR2: MDHEN, SYDVKM. The CDR3 runs 16 residues. The CDR3 loop is CASSLYSQSLGRGQYF. Filled out from reference TRBV28 and TRBJ2-7, the complete variable domain reads DVKVTQSSRYLVKRTGEKVFLECVQDMDHENMFWYRQDPGLGLRLIYFSYDVKMKEKGDIPEGYSVSREKKERFSLILESASTNQTSMYLCASSLYSQSLGRGQYFGPGTRLTVT.

This CDR3 reads CASSFSSASEQYF. The chain has TRBV28 and TRBJ2-7. The CDR3 runs to 13 residues. Germline CDR1 reads MDHEN; CDR2 reads SYDVKM.

The V and J genes are TRBV2 and TRBJ1-5; TCRdb's D gene call, TRBD1, goes unchecked for lack of DNA. This CDR3 is 17 amino acids long. CDR1 is SNHLY, CDR2 FYNNEI, per germline. The CDR3 loop reads CASCTGTGDYSNQPQHF. The variable domain in full, completed from reference TRBV2 and TRBJ1-5, reads EPEVTQTPSHQVTQMGQEVILRCVPISNHLYFYWYRQILGQKVEFLVSFYNNEISEKSEIFDDQFSVERPDGSNFTLKIRSTKLEDSAMYFCASCTGTGDYSNQPQHFGDGTRLSIL.

The chain is built from TRBV7-2 and TRBJ2-7; TCRdb reports TRBD1, a call that lacks DNA to check it against. CDR3 length: 12 amino acids. Germline V gives CDR1 SGHTA, CDR2 FQGNSA. CDR3 region: CASSPARGKQYF.

The chain combines TRBV7-2 with TRBJ2-3. The CDR3 sequence is 14 residues long. CDR1 is SGHTA, CDR2 FQGNSA, per germline. CDR3 loop: CASSLGHGTDTQYF.

This chain joins TRBV5-1 and TRBJ2-5; no DNA is available, so the TRBD1 call from TCRdb remains unchecked. This CDR3 spans 13 amino acids. Germline V gene sequence: CDR1 SGHRS, CDR2 YFSETQ. CDR3 sequence: CASSPFLGETQYF.

The V and J genes are TRBV6-5 and TRBJ1-5; TCRdb calls TRBD1, which cannot be checked without DNA. Germline V gene lookup returns CDR1 MNHEY and CDR2 SVGAGI. This CDR3 is 14 amino acids long. The chain's CDR3 is CASSYGGGNQPQHF.

The V gene is TRBV18, the J gene TRBJ2-7. The CDR3 runs 15 residues. Germline loops: CDR1 KGHSH, CDR2 LQKENI. CDR3 loop: CASSPPRGNSYEQYF.

The genes are TRBV28 and TRBJ2-1; TCRdb's D call of TRBD2 is untestable without DNA. Germline V gene lookup returns CDR1 MDHEN and CDR2 SYDVKM. The CDR3 length is 16 residues. The CDR3: CASSWTSGGRYNEQFF.

The CDR3 here is CANRQSRYNSPLHF. This chain uses TRBV10-3 with TRBJ1-6; TCRdb picks TRBD1, but there is no DNA to check that call. The germline V gene encodes CDR1 ENHRY and CDR2 SYGVKD. CDR3 length equals 14 residues.

This chain links TRBV4-2 with TRBJ1-5; TCRdb names TRBD1, which stays unverified in the absence of DNA. The CDR3 loop spans 15 amino acids. Germline V lookup: CDR1 LGHNA, CDR2 YNFKEQ. CDR3 sequence: CASSRLQGENQPQHF.

J is TRBJ2-7 and V is TRBV28. The length of the CDR3 is 11 residues. Germline V gives CDR1 MDHEN, CDR2 SYDVKM. This CDR3 reads CASSILYEQYF.

V usage is TRBV5-5 and J usage is TRBJ1-6; TCRdb's assignment of TRBD1 cannot be checked, as there is no DNA. Germline CDR1 and CDR2: SGHKS and YYEKEE (reference sequence). The CDR3 runs 17 residues. The CDR3 reads CASSFSTGGSYNSPLHF.

The V gene is TRBV20-1, the J gene TRBJ2-3; TCRdb designates TRBD1, a call that cannot be tested without DNA. This CDR3 contains 16 residues. CDR1 is DFQATT and CDR2 is SNEGSKA in the germline V gene (reference sequence). CDR3 sequence reads: CSAWWTGGQRTDTQYF.

The V and J genes are TRBV12-3 or TRBV12-4 and TRBJ1-1. The CDR3 spans 15 residues. CDR3 protein: CASSLATVLNTEAFF.

The rearrangement joins TRBV7-6 to TRBJ2-6; with no DNA, the TCRdb D assignment of TRBD1 cannot be verified. The CDR3 spans 17 residues. Germline V gene lookup returns CDR1 SGHVS and CDR2 FNYEAQ. The CDR3 loop is CASSSDLRGTGANVLTF.